Sequencing of this T cell receptor (beta chain) was carried out in a study of T cell changes during pregnancy in multiple sclerosis. Germline V CDR1 and CDR2: MNHNS, SASEGT. The CDR3 runs 18 residues. Concerning this clone: Germline is not matched at one junction end, which may reflect a read error.

Here immunoSEQ multiplex PCR was the method, and the copy in TCRdb shows in-frame clones only, minus some. The sample yields about 60,000 clones, roughly nine tenths seen once. This TCR came from a female donor with multiple sclerosis, enrolled in a pregnancy study. This chain uses TRBV6-1 with TRBJ2-7; D is perhaps TRBD1 (8 bases). This sample comprised CD4+ T cells from peripheral blood mononuclear cells, obtained in the first trimester of pregnancy. CDR3 coding DNA: TGTGCCAGCAGTGGTCCACAGGGGGGGATTGGCTATCCCTATGAGCAGTACTTC. It specifies CASSGPQGGIGYPYEQYF.